Described below is a single T cell receptor (beta chain) sequence and its context. Its antigen is not known. The record originates from a study of shared clonotypes between healthy human individuals. Study-wide results and caveats: For naive CD4 cells, roughly 5% of clonotypes were shared across a few donors.

The donors were adults (healthy and HIV-negative) with no recent acute infections or vaccinations. Those who donated, Caucasian adults without exception, all lived in Nashville, Tennessee. Profiling relied on immunoSEQ multiplex PCR, and the TCRdb table lists in-frame clones only, not all of them. The sample contains under 2.5 million clones, 85% to 95% of which appear only once. The origin of this receptor is a man between 18 and 35 years old in good health. Some clones in this sample may be carry-over from other donors' samples. Material: naive CD4+ T cells from PBMCs. Documented subset: CD45RA+ positively selected.

The CDR3 protein is CASSLGPVNQPQHF. The DNA for the CDR3 is TGTGCCAGCAGCTTAGGTCCAGTCAATCAGCCCCAGCATTTT. This sequence joins TRBV13 and TRBJ1-5; D is unclear. The germline V gene encodes CDR1 PRHDT and CDR2 FYEKMQ (reference sequence). V lost 0 bases, J lost 3 bases, and 6 bases lay in between. This CDR3 has 14 amino acids.